Below are 31 T cell receptor beta chains sequenced from a single sample in a study of Ad26.COV2.S vaccination and SARS-CoV-2 variants. Profiled with immunoSEQ multiplex PCR; TCRdb holds only in-frame clones, not every one. The sample shows more than 350,000 clones, around nine tenths of them seen only once. Treatment described: about 20 received Ad26.COV2.S at low or high dose, single or two shots; several received placebo; per-sample allocation not given. Repertoires come from day 63 after the first vaccine or placebo injection. The input for sequencing was peripheral blood, taken in a trial of Ad26.COV2.S vaccine versus placebo. These receptors originate from a person aged 18-65 years who received the Ad26.COV2.S COVID-19 vaccine or a placebo.

V gene TRBV18 combines with J gene TRBJ2-6, with 8 nucleotides matching TRBD2. The CDR3 extends over 17 amino acids. The V and J ends lost 3 bases and 0 bases, in that order; junction bases with no gene match: 4. CDR1 is KGHSH, CDR2 LQKENI, per germline. CDR3 sequence reads: CASSPLGTSSGANVLTF. The CDR3, as DNA: TGTGCCAGCTCACCCCTCGGGACTAGCTCTGGGGCCAACGTCCTGACTTTC. Filled out from reference TRBV18 and TRBJ2-6, the complete variable domain reads NAGVMQNPRHLVRRRGQEARLRCSPMKGHSHVYWYRQLPEEGLKFMVYLQKENIIDESGMPKERFSAEFPKEGPSILRIQQVVRGDSAAYFCASSPLGTSSGANVLTFGAGSRLTVL.

The V gene is TRBV6-5, the J gene TRBJ2-7, with TRBD1 identical over 7 bases. V lost 5 bases to trimming and J lost 3 bases; unmatched junction nucleotides: 7. Germline CDR1 is MNHEY and CDR2 is SVGAGI. This CDR3 contains 14 residues. The CDR3 DNA sequence: TGTGCCAGCAGTCCCAGACAGGGCTTCTACGAGCAGTACTTC. It codes for CASSPRQGFYEQYF.

This chain joins TRBV30 and TRBJ2-1, with TRBD2 matching 15 bases. The CDR3 is 17 amino acids. Germline CDR1 GTSNPN, CDR2 SVGIG (reference sequence). Trimming at V came to 4 bases and at J to 9 bases, leaving 13 bases not matched to a gene. The CDR3 region has the DNA TGTGCCTGGACCCCCGGATGGACTAGCGGGAGGGCAGGTGAGCAGTTCTTC. It is translated as CAWTPGWTSGRAGEQFF. Together with reference TRBV30 and TRBJ2-1, the CDR3 gives the full variable domain: SQTIHQWPATLVQPVGSPLSLECTVEGTSNPNLYWYRQAAGRGLQLLFYSVGIGQISSEVPQNLSASRPQDRQFILSSKKLLLSDSGFYLCAWTPGWTSGRAGEQFFGPGTRLTVL.

CDR3 DNA: TGTGCCAGCAGGGCCGGGACAGCTTCTGCGACCCTCCACTTT. Translation: CASRAGTASATLHF. The chain combines TRBV25-1 with TRBJ1-6; 7 bases map to TRBD1. The length of the CDR3 is 14 residues. CDR1 and CDR2 (germline): MGHDK, SYGVNS. V lost 6 bases, J lost 14 bases, and 13 bases stayed unmatched.

This sequence joins TRBV3-1 (or the pseudogene TRBV3-2) and TRBJ2-1, with 10 bases fitting TRBD2. J lost 4 bases, V lost 4 bases, and 4 bases had no gene match. The germline V gene encodes CDR1 LGHDT and CDR2 YNNKEL (reference sequence). The CDR3 sequence is 15 residues long. Here the CDR3 reads CASSLGTSVYNEQFF. The CDR3 nucleotides are TGTGCCAGCAGCCTTGGGACTAGCGTTTACAATGAGCAGTTCTTC.

The rearrangement joins TRBV5-1 to TRBJ2-3; D remains ambiguous. The CDR3 runs to 14 residues. The V and J ends lost 4 bases and 2 bases respectively, with 11 bases between them. Germline CDR1 reads SGHRS; CDR2 reads YFSETQ. CDR3 DNA: TGCGCCAGCAGCCCAGGACCCCCCACAGATACGCAGTATTTT. Translating it yields CASSPGPPTDTQYF.

V and J are TRBV10-3 and TRBJ1-6; 7 nucleotides align to TRBD1. This CDR3 is 16 amino acids long. The V gene end was trimmed by 3 bases and the J gene end by 8 bases; junction bases not matched to a gene: 10. CDR1 is ENHRY, CDR2 SYGVKD, per germline. CDR3 sequence: CAISDPATGMDSPLHF. The CDR3 DNA is TGTGCCATCAGTGATCCAGCGACAGGGATGGATTCACCCCTCCACTTT.

This chain links TRBV5-6 with TRBJ1-5, with a possible D match to TRBD1 (6 bases). The V and J ends lost 4 bases and 0 bases respectively, with 11 bases between them. The germline CDR1 and CDR2 sequences are SGHDT and YYEEEE. The CDR3 covers 15 residues. The CDR3 is CASSRGQFSNQPQHF. The CDR3 DNA is TGTGCCAGCAGCCGCGGACAGTTTAGCAATCAGCCCCAGCATTTT.

The genes are TRBV28 and TRBJ2-1, with D possibly matching TRBD2 (6 bases). The V gene lost 4 bases and the J gene lost 7 bases, with 14 bases spanning the gap. CDR1 MDHEN and CDR2 SYDVKM come from the germline V gene. This CDR3 is built from 14 residues. This CDR3 reads CASSSRTIPNEQFF. CDR3 bases: TGTGCCAGCAGTTCCCGGACTATCCCAAATGAGCAGTTCTTC.

The chain's CDR3 is CASSYRQGRQPQHF. The CDR3 nucleotides read TGTGCCAGCAGTTACCGTCAGGGGAGGCAGCCCCAGCATTTT. This chain uses TRBV6-2 or TRBV6-3 with TRBJ1-5; D is perhaps TRBD1 (6 bases). The CDR3 sequence is 14 residues long. Germline V gene lookup returns CDR1 MNHEY and CDR2 SVGEGT. Trimming stripped 2 bases from V and 7 bases from J, with 12 bases between.

A word on this clone: A much larger clone is a single base away; this may be a read error. The same CDR3 can be traced to other DNA sequences in this sample. The rearrangement links TRBV5-8 to TRBJ2-2; D not resolved. The CDR3 totals 14 residues. Deletions cut 0 bases from V and 1 base from J, with 4 bases between. The V gene's germline CDR1 is SGHTS and CDR2 YDEGEE. The DNA for the CDR3 is TGTGCCAGCAGCTTGGTAGGGAACACCGGGGAGCTGTTTTTT. Residues: CASSLVGNTGELFF.

This clone was detected once. This chain links TRBV27 with TRBJ2-7, with TRBD2 identical over 12 bases. Looked up from germline, CDR1 is MNHEY and CDR2 is SMNVEV (reference sequence). The CDR3 sequence is 13 residues long. Germline trimming cut 10 bases from V and 6 bases from J; bases unmatched to any gene: 7. CDR3 sequence reads: CATRLAGEGEQYF. In DNA form, the CDR3 reads TGTGCCACAAGACTAGCGGGAGAGGGCGAGCAGTACTTC.

This sequence joins TRBV5-5 and TRBJ1-2; no clear D. The germline gives CDR1 SGHKS, CDR2 YYEKEE (reference sequence). The CDR3 contains 14 residues. V was trimmed by 0 bases and J by 4 bases, leaving 10 bases between them. In DNA form, the CDR3 reads TGTGCCAGCAGCTTGGGGCATTTCCCCTATGGCTACACCTTC. This codes for CASSLGHFPYGYTF.

This chain links TRBV2 with TRBJ2-7; 13 bases line up with TRBD2. The V gene end was trimmed by 4 bases and the J gene end by 5 bases; junction bases not matched to a gene: 5. The CDR3 is made up of 15 amino acids. Germline V gene data show CDR1 as SNHLY and CDR2 as FYNNEI. The CDR3 here is CASSVGLAGIDEQYF. The CDR3 nucleotides read TGTGCCAGCAGTGTGGGACTAGCGGGAATTGACGAGCAGTACTTC.

The V call is TRBV3-1 (or the pseudogene TRBV3-2), the J call TRBJ2-1, with TRBD2 matching over 7 bases. Germline V gene lookup returns CDR1 LGHDT and CDR2 YNNKEL (reference sequence). This CDR3 contains 17 residues. The V segment lost 0 bases and the J segment 0 bases; nucleotides outside the gene matches: 5. CDR3 residues: CASSQDGAGASYNEQFF. The CDR3 DNA reads TGTGCCAGCAGCCAAGATGGGGCGGGAGCCTCCTACAATGAGCAGTTCTTC.

The chain carries TRBV7-9 and TRBJ2-6; D is possibly TRBD1 (6 bases). CDR1 and CDR2 (germline): SEHNR, FQNEAQ (reference sequence). There are 19 residues in the CDR3. Trimming removed 4 bases at V and 1 base at J, with 20 bases between. CDR3 in DNA: TGTGCCAGCAGCTCCGGGGTTAAAGACAGGAGTTCTGGGGCCAACGTCCTGACTTTC. Its protein is CASSSGVKDRSSGANVLTF.

The chain is built from TRBV5-5 and TRBJ2-1; 16 bases line up with TRBD2. Germline-derived CDR1 and CDR2 are SGHKS and YYEKEE (reference sequence). Trimming at V came to 0 bases and at J to 10 bases, leaving 1 base not matched to a gene. This CDR3 comprises 15 residues. In DNA form, the CDR3 reads TGTGCCAGCAGCTTGGAGGGACTAGCGGGAGGGGAGCAGTTCTTC. It specifies CASSLEGLAGGEQFF.

The DNA of the CDR3 is TGTGCCAGCTCACCCTCGACAGGGGCCAACCCCTTCTACGAGCAGTACTTC. Translated: CASSPSTGANPFYEQYF. V is TRBV18 and J is TRBJ2-7; 8 bases are a match to TRBD1. Germline V CDR1 and CDR2: KGHSH, LQKENI. CDR3 length equals 17 residues. Unmatched junction bases numbered 13, after V lost 3 bases and J lost 3 bases.

This clone appeared a few times. The V gene is TRBV9, the J gene TRBJ1-3; tentatively, D is TRBD1 (5 bases). Germline-derived CDR1 and CDR2 are SGDLS and YYNGEE. Trimming removed 3 bases at V and 3 bases at J, with 13 bases between. The CDR3 totals 15 residues. The chain's CDR3 is CASSDAGELGNTIYF. As DNA, the CDR3 is TGTGCCAGCAGCGACGCGGGGGAACTTGGAAACACCATATATTTT.

The rearrangement links TRBV12-3 or TRBV12-4 to TRBJ2-7; D is undetermined. The length of the CDR3 is 12 residues. V shed 6 bases and J shed 5 bases, with 11 bases lying between them. The CDR3: CASRLTSNEQYF. CDR3 bases: TGTGCCAGCAGGTTAACGAGTAACGAGCAGTACTTC.

The chain couples TRBV28 to TRBJ2-5; weak D call: TRBD2 (5 bases). V lost 6 bases and J lost 2, with 10 bases in between. The germline gives CDR1 MDHEN, CDR2 SYDVKM. This CDR3 has 13 amino acids. The CDR3 DNA reads TGTGCCAGCAGCCGGGATGATCAAGAGACCCAGTACTTC. Its translation is CASSRDDQETQYF.

This clone was observed a single time. The J gene is TRBJ2-3, the V gene TRBV28; tentatively, D is TRBD1 (6 bases). V lost 5 bases and J 2 bases, leaving 20 bases between the germline ends. This CDR3 contains 17 residues. Looked up from germline, CDR1 is MDHEN and CDR2 is SYDVKM. CDR3: CASSLPGQLLDTDTQYF. The CDR3 DNA reads TGTGCCAGCAGTCTACCCGGACAGCTACTAGACACAGATACGCAGTATTTT.

The chain has TRBV12-3 or TRBV12-4 and TRBJ1-2; 9 positions match TRBD1. The CDR3 loop spans 13 amino acids. The J segment lost 9 bases and the V segment lost 3 bases, leaving 5 bases of the junction unmatched. CDR3 nucleotide sequence: TGTGCCAGCAGTTTGGGACAGGGATTTAGCTACACCTTC. Amino acid sequence: CASSLGQGFSYTF.

The rearrangement uses TRBV19 and TRBJ1-2; TRBD1 matches 12 bases. The CDR3 has 15 amino acids. Germline CDR1 LNHDA, CDR2 SQIVND (reference sequence). Trimming took 4 bases from V and 4 from J; bases not matched to a gene: 4. In DNA form, the CDR3 reads TGTGCCAGTAGTAAAGGGACAGGGGGCAGCTATGGCTACACCTTC. Its protein is CASSKGTGGSYGYTF.

This clone was observed a single time. The J gene is TRBJ2-7, the V gene TRBV5-1; D gene unclear. Trimming removed 0 bases at V and 0 bases at J, with 7 bases between. The germline gives CDR1 SGHRS, CDR2 YFSETQ. This CDR3 spans 14 amino acids. The CDR3 is CASSLAQASYEQYF. CDR3 DNA sequence: TGCGCCAGCAGCTTGGCTCAAGCCTCCTACGAGCAGTACTTC.

The chain joins TRBV19 to TRBJ1-5; possibly TRBD1 for D (5 bases). The CDR3 totals 12 residues. Germline V CDR1 and CDR2: LNHDA, SQIVND (reference sequence). The V gene lost 7 bases and the J gene lost 5 bases, with 9 bases spanning the gap. In DNA, the CDR3 is TGTGCCAGTAAGGTAGGGGATCAGCCCCAGCATTTT. Residues: CASKVGDQPQHF. Drawing the rest from reference TRBV19 and TRBJ1-5, the complete variable domain is DGGITQSPKYLFRKEGQNVTLSCEQNLNHDAMYWYRQDPGQGLRLIYYSQIVNDFQKGDIAEGYSVSREKKESFPLTVTSAQKNPTAFYLCASKVGDQPQHFGDGTRLSIL.

This clone occurred a few times. The chain uses TRBV9 and TRBJ1-2, with D unresolved. Trimming removed 6 bases from V and 4 bases from J, with 13 bases in between. Germline loops: CDR1 SGDLS, CDR2 YYNGEE. The CDR3 is 13 residues long. The CDR3, as DNA: TGTGCCAGCATAGGCAGTAGCTCCTATGGCTACACCTTC. As protein: CASIGSSSYGYTF.

V gene TRBV4-3 combines with J gene TRBJ2-2, with 9 bases lining up with TRBD2. Germline V gene lookup returns CDR1 LGHNA and CDR2 YSLEER. The CDR3 is made up of 17 amino acids. The V segment lost 1 base and the J segment 7 bases; nucleotides outside the gene matches: 10. The CDR3 protein is CASSQGLSGGTVGELFF. The CDR3 DNA reads as TGCGCCAGCAGCCAAGGTCTTAGCGGGGGTACGGTCGGGGAGCTGTTTTTT.

This chain joins TRBV5-6 and TRBJ2-5; D uncertain. Germline-derived CDR1 and CDR2 are SGHDT and YYEEEE. The length of the CDR3 is 13 residues. The V end lost 0 bases, the J end lost 2 bases, and 5 bases lay between the germline ends. This CDR3 reads CASSLDRQETQYF. CDR3 DNA sequence: TGTGCCAGCAGCTTGGACAGACAAGAGACCCAGTACTTC. The whole variable domain, remainder taken from reference TRBV5-6 and TRBJ2-5, is DAGVTQSPTHLIKTRGQQVTLRCSPKSGHDTVSWYQQALGQGPQFIFQYYEEEERQRGNFPDRFSGHQFPNYSSELNVNALLLGDSALYLCASSLDRQETQYFGPGTRLLVL.

The count of this clone is one. The CDR3 is CASSQSGRSSYEQYF. The CDR3 nucleotides read TGTGCCAGCAGCCAAAGCGGGAGGAGCTCCTACGAGCAGTACTTC. This chain connects TRBV9 to TRBJ2-7, with 9 bases aligning to TRBD2. V shed 4 bases and J 0 bases; nucleotides not matched to a gene: 5. Germline V gives CDR1 SGDLS, CDR2 YYNGEE. CDR3 size: 15 residues. The whole variable domain, filled in from reference TRBV9 and TRBJ2-7, reads DSGVTQTPKHLITATGQRVTLRCSPRSGDLSVYWYQQSLDQGLQFLIQYYNGEERAKGNILERFSAQQFPDLHSELNLSSLELGDSALYFCASSQSGRSSYEQYFGPGTRLTVT.

The chain is built from TRBV20-1 and TRBJ2-7; D ambiguous. The CDR3 is 13 amino acids. Trimming cost V 3 bases and J 4 bases, with 13 bases left between them. The germline V gene encodes CDR1 DFQATT and CDR2 SNEGSKA (reference sequence). The CDR3 coding sequence is TGCAGTGCTAGTGAGGCACGGTCTTACGAGCAGTACTTC. Translation: CSASEARSYEQYF.